One T cell receptor (beta chain) is described in this entry. Its antigen is unidentified. Those who donated were healthy HIV-negative adults, with no recent acute infections or vaccinations reported. The record originates from a study of shared clonotypes between healthy human individuals. Study-wide context: The cohort comprised two women and a few men. Their ages spanned 18 to 49 years. Study-level findings and limits: Collection of samples was limited to blood; tissue repertoires likely differ.

Using immunoSEQ multiplex PCR, the repertoire was profiled, and TCRdb retains in-frame clones only, with some absent. The sample consists of some 480,000 clones, 65% to 80% of them appearing once. Looked up from germline, CDR1 is KGHSH and CDR2 is LQKENI. The germline V and J ends were trimmed by 3 bases and 7 bases, with 15 bases remaining between them. The CDR3 extends over 14 amino acids. This receptor was identified in a middle-aged woman in good health. Some clones in this sample may be carry-over from other donors' samples. The chain uses TRBV18 and TRBJ1-2; no firm D call. The specimen was PBMCs. The CDR3 loop is CASSPLEGDGGYTF. The CDR3 DNA follows: TGTGCCAGCTCACCTTTAGAGGGAGACGGTGGCTACACCTTC.